This paragraph covers one TCR beta chain sequence. Antigen: not known. The data originate from a study of cytomegalovirus exposure and HLA in healthy donors. Study-wide results and caveats: Clonal expansion, a later analysis showed, was greater in HLA-associated TCR beta chains than in equally common others. Data from an earlier analysis indicated that most TCR beta V segments were productive either about 90% or about 30% of the time.

V was cut by 1 base and J by 7 bases, with 4 bases left in between. This CDR3 has 11 residues. CDR1 is LNHDA and CDR2 is SQIVND in the germline V gene (reference sequence). The PCR had 60 Vbeta and 13 Jbeta primers. Repertoires were generated with immunoSEQ multiplex PCR, while TCRdb's copy carries only in-frame clones and drops some. The sample gives over 250,000 clones, around 66% of which show up once; approximately 2.3% is in the top ten. V gene TRBV19 combines with J gene TRBJ1-1; no definite D call. This TCR was recovered from a female donor in good health and CMV-seronegative. Material for sequencing was PBMCs. The CDR3 region is CASSIGLEAFF. DNA for the CDR3: TGTGCCAGTAGTATAGGTCTTGAAGCTTTCTTT.